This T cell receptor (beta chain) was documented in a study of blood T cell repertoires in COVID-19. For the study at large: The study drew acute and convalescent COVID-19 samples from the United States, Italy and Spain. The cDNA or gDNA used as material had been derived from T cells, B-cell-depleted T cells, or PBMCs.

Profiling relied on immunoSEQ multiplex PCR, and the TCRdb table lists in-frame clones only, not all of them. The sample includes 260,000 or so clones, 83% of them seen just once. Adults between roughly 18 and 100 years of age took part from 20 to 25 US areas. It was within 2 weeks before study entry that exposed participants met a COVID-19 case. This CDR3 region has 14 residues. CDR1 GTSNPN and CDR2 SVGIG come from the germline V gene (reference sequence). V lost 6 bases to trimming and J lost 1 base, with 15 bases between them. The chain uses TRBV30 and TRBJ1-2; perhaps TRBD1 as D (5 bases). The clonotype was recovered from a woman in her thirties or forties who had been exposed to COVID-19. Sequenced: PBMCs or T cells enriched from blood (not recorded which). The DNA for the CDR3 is TGTGCCTGTCCCAACAGGCCGAGTAACTATGGCTACACCTTC. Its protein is CACPNRPSNYGYTF.